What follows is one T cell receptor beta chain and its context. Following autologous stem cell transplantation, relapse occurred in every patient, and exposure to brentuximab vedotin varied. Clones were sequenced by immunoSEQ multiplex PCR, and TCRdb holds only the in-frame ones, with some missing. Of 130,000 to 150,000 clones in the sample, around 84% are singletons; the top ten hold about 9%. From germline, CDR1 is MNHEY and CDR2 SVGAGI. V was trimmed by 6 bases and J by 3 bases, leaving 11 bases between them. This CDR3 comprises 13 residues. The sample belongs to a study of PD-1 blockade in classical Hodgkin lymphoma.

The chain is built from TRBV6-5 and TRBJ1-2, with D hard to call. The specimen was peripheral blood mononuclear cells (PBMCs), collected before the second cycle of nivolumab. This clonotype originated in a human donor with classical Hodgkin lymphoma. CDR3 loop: CASRTGNDYGYTF. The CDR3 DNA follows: TGTGCCAGCAGGACCGGGAATGACTATGGCTACACCTTC.